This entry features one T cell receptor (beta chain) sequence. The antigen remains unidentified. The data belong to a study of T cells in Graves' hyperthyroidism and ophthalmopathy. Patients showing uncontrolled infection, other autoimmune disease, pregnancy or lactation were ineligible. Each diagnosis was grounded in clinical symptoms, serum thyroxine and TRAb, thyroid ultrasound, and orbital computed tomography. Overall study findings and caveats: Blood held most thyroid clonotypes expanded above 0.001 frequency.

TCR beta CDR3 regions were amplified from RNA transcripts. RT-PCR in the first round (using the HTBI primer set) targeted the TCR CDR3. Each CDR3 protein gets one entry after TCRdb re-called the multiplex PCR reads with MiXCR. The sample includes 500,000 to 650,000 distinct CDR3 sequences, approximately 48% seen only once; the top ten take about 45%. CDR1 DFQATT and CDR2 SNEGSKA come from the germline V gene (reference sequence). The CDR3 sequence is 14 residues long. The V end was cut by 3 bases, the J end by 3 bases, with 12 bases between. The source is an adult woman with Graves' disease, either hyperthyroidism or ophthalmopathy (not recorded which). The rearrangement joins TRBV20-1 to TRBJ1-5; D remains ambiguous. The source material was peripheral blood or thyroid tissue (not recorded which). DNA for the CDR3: TGCAGTGCTAGGAGGCCAGGCTTCAATCAGCCCCAGCATTTT. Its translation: CSARRPGFNQPQHF.